The clone carrying this T cell receptor beta chain was detected only once. The sample originates from a study of blood T cell repertoires in COVID-19. Germline values: CDR1 LNHDA, CDR2 SQIVND (reference sequence). CDR3 length equals 14 residues. Trimming pared 4 bases from V and 1 base from J, leaving 10 bases between. This table comes from immunoSEQ multiplex PCR, and its TCRdb copy is limited to in-frame clones, with some not included. The sample includes about 400,000 clones, roughly 86% of them seen just once. V usage is TRBV19 and J usage is TRBJ1-2, with D perhaps matching TRBD1 (5 bases). This clonotype was sampled from a human donor in a cohort sampled during active COVID-19. Sequencing input: peripheral blood. The CDR3 sequence: CASSSQGGNYGYTF. The CDR3 bases are TGTGCCAGTAGTAGCCAGGGAGGTAACTATGGCTACACCTTC.